The clone carrying this T cell receptor (beta chain) occurred many times. Its cognate antigen is unknown. The patients, who ranged from 18 to 65 in age, presented with newly diagnosed hyperthyroidism lasting under 2 months. The PBMCs were sourced from fresh peripheral blood (more than 8.5 ml). This specimen belongs to a study of T cells in Graves' hyperthyroidism and ophthalmopathy. RNA transcripts provided the source from which TCR beta CDR3 regions were amplified. The TCR CDR3 was amplified in a first-round RT-PCR using the HTBI primer set. TCRdb analysed the multiplex PCR reads with MiXCR anew, one entry per CDR3 protein. In the table there are 250,000 or so distinct CDR3 sequences, more than 12% of which are singletons. Study results and limitations: With a median lead of approximately 6.4 months before onset, the model predicted ophthalmopathy.

The TCR sequence derives from a woman aged 40 to 50 with Graves' hyperthyroidism that later progressed to Graves' ophthalmopathy. Sequenced input: blood.

Here the CDR3 reads CASSHFVEGTQYF. The DNA for the CDR3 is TGTGCCAGCAGCCACTTCGTCGAAGGGACGCAGTATTTT. This chain links TRBV3-1 with TRBJ2-3; D is unclear. Germline loops: CDR1 LGHDT, CDR2 YNNKEL (reference sequence). The CDR3 length is 13 residues. The germline V and J ends were trimmed by 3 bases and 9 bases, with 13 bases remaining between them.